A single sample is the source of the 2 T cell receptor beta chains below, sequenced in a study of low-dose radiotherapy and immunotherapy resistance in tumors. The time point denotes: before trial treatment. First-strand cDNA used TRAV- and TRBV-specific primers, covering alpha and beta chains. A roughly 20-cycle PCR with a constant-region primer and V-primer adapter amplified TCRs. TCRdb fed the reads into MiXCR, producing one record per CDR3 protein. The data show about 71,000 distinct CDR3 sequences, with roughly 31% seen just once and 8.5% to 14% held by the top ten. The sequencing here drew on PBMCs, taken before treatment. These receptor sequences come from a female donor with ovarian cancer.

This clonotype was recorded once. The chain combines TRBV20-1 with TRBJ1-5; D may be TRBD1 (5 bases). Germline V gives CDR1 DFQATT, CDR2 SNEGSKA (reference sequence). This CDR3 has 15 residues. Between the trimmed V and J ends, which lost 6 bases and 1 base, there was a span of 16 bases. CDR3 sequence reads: CSAKGREGSNQPQHF. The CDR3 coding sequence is TGCAGTGCGAAGGGGAGGGAGGGGAGCAATCAGCCCCAGCATTTT.

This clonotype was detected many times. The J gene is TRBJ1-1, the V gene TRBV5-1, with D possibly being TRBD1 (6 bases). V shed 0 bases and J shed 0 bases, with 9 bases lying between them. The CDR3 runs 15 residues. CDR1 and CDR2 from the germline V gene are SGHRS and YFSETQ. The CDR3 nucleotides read TGCGCCAGCAGCTTGGCTGGGGGCCTGAACACTGAAGCTTTCTTT. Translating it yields CASSLAGGLNTEAFF.